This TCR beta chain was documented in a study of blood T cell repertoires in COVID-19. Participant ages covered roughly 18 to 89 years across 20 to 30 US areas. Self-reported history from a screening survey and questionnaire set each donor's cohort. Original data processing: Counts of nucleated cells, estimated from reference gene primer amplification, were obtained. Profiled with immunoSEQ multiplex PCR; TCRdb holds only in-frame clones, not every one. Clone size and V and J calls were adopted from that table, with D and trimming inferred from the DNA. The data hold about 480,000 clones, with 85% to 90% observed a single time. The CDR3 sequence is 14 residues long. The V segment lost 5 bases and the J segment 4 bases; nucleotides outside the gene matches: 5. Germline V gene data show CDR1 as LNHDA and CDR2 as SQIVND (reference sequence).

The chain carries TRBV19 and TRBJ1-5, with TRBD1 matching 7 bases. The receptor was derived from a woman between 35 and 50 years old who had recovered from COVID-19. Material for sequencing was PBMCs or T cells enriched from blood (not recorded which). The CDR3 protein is CASSYRDSNQPQHF. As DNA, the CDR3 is TGTGCCAGTAGTTATCGGGACAGTAATCAGCCCCAGCATTTT.